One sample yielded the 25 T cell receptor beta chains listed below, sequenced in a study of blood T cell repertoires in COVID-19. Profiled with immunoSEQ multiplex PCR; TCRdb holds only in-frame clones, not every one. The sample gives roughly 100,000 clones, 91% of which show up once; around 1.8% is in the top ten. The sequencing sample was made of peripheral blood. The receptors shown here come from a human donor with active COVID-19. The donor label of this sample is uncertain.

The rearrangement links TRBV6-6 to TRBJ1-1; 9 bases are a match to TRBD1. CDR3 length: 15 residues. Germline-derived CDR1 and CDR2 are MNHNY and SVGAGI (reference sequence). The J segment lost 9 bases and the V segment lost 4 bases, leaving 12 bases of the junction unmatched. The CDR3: CASSFDISGTGKAFF. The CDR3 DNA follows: TGTGCCAGCAGTTTCGACATCTCCGGGACAGGGAAAGCTTTCTTT.

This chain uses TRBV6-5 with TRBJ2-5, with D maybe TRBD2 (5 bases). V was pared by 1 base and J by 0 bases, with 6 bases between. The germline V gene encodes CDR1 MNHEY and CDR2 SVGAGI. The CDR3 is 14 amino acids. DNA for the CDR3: TGTGCCAGCAGTTACTACGGGGACCAAGAGACCCAGTACTTC. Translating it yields CASSYYGDQETQYF.

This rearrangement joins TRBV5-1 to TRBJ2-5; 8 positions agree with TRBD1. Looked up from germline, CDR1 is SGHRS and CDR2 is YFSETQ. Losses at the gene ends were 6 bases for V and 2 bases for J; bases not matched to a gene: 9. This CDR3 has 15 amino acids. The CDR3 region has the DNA TGCGCCAGCACCCCCGGCGGACAGGGACAAGAGACCCAGTACTTC. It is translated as CASTPGGQGQETQYF.

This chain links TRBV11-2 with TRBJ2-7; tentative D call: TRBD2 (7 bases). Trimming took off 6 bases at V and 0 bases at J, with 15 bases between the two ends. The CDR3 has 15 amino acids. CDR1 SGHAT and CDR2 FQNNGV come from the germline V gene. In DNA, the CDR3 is TGTGCCAGCAGGAGCTGGGGGGGCCGCTCCTACGAGCAGTACTTC. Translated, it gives CASRSWGGRSYEQYF.

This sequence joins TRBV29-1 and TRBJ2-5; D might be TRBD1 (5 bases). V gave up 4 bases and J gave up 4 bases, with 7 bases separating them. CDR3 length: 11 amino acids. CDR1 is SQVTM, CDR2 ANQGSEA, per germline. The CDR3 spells CSVGGAETQYF. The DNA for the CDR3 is TGCAGCGTTGGGGGCGCAGAGACCCAGTACTTC. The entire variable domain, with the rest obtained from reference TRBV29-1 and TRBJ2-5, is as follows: SAVISQKPSRDICQRGTSLTIQCQVDSQVTMMFWYRQQPGQSLTLIATANQGSEATYESGFVIDKFPISRPNLTFSTLTVSNMSPEDSSIYLCSVGGAETQYFGPGTRLLVL.

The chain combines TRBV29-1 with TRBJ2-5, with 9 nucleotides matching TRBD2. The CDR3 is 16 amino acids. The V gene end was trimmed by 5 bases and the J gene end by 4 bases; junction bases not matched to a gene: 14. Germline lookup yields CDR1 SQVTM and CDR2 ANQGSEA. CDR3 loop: CSVSRLSGGTGETQYF. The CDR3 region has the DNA TGCAGCGTTTCTCGTTTGAGCGGGGGGACCGGAGAGACCCAGTACTTC.

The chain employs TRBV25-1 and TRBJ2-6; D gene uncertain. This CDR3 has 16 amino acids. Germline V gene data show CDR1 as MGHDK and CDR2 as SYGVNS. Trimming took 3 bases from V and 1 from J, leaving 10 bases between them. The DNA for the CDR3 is TGTGCCAGCAGTGACCGTCACCGGTCTGGGGCCAACGTCCTGACTTTC. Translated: CASSDRHRSGANVLTF.

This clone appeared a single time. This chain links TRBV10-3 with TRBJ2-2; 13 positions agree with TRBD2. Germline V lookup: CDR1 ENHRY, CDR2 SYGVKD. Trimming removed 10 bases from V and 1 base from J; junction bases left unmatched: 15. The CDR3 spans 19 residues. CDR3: CATSLGTSGVIWNTGELFF. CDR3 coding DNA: TGTGCCACCAGCCTCGGGACTAGCGGGGTAATTTGGAACACCGGGGAGCTGTTTTTT.

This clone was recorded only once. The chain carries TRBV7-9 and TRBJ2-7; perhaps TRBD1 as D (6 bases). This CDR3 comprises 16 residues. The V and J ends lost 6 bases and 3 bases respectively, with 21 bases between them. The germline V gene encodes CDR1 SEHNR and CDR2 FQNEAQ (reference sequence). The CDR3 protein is CASSFGVEDRVYEQYF. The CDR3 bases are TGTGCCAGCAGTTTTGGGGTGGAGGACAGAGTCTACGAGCAGTACTTC.

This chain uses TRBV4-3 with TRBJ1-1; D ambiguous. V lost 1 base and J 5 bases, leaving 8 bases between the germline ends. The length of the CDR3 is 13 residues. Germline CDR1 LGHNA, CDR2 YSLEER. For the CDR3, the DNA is TGCGCCAGCAGCCAAGCGCACGGGACTGAAGCTTTCTTT. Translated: CASSQAHGTEAFF.

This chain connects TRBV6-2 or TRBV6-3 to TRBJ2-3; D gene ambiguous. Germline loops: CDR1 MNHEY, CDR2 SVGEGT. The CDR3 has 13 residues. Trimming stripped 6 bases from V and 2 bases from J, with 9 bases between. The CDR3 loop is CASSRSHTDTQYF. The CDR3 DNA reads TGTGCCAGCAGCCGTTCACACACAGATACGCAGTATTTT.

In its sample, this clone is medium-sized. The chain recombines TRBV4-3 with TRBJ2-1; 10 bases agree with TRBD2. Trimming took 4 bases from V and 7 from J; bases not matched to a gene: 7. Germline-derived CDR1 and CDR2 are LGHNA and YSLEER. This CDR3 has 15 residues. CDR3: CASSLQAGGGNEQFF. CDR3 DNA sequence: TGCGCCAGCAGCCTACAAGCGGGGGGGGGAAATGAGCAGTTCTTC.

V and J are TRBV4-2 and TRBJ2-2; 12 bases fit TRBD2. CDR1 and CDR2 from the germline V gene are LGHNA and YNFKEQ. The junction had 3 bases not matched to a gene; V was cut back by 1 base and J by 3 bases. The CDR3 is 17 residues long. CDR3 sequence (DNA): TGTGCCAGCAGCCAAGGACTAGCGGGGGTACACACCGGGGAGCTGTTTTTT. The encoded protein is CASSQGLAGVHTGELFF.

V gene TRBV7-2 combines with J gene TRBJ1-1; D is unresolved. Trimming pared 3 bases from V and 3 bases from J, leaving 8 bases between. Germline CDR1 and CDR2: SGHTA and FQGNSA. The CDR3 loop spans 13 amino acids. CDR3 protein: CASSLERDTEAFF. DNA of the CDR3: TGTGCCAGCAGCTTGGAGAGGGACACTGAAGCTTTCTTT.

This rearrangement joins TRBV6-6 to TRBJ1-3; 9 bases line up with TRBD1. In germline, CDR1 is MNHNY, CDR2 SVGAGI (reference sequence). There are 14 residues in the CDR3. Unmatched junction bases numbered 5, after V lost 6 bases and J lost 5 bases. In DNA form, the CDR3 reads TGTGCCAGCAGCACCGGGACAGGGAGAAACACCATATATTTT. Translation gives CASSTGTGRNTIYF.

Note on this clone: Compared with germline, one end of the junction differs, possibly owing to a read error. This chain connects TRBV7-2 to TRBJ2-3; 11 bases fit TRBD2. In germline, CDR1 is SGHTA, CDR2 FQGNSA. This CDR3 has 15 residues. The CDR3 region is CASSLAGGSTDTQYF. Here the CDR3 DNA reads TGTGCCAGCAGCCTAGCGGGGGGAAGCACAGATACGCAGTATTTT.

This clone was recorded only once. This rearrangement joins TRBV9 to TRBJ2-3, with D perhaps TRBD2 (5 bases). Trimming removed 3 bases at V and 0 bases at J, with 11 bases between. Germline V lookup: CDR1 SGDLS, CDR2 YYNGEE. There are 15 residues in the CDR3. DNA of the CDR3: TGTGCCAGCAGCGCCCACGGGGAGAGCACAGATACGCAGTATTTT. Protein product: CASSAHGESTDTQYF.

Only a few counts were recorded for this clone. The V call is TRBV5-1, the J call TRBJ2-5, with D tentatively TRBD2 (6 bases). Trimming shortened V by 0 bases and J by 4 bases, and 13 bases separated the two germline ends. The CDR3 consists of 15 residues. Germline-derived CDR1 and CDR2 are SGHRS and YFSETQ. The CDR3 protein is CASSLAEGLGETQYF. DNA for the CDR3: TGCGCCAGCAGCTTGGCGGAGGGGCTGGGAGAGACCCAGTACTTC.

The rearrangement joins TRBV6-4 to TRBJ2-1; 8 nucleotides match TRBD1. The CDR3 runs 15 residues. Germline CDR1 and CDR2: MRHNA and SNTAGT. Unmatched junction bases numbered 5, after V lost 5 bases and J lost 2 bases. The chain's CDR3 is CASSSGQGPYNEQFF. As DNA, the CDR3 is TGTGCCAGCAGTTCTGGACAGGGTCCCTACAATGAGCAGTTCTTC.

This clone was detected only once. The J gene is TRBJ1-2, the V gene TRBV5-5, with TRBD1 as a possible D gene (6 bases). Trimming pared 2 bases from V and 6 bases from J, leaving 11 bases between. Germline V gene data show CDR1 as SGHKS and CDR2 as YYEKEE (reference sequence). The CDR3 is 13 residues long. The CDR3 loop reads CASSFQGLDGYTF. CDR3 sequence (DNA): TGTGCCAGCAGCTTTCAGGGGCTGGATGGCTACACCTTC.

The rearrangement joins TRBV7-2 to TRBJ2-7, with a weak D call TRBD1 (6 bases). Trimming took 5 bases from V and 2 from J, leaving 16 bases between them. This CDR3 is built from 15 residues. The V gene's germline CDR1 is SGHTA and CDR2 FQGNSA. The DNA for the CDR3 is TGTGCCAGCAGCCAGGGGTGGAGGAACACCTACGAGCAGTACTTC. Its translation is CASSQGWRNTYEQYF.

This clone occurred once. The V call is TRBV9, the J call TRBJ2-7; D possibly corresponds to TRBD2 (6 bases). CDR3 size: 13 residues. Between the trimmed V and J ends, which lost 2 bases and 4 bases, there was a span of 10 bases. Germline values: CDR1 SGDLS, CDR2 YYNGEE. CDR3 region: CASSVGGSYEQYF. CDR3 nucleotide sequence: TGTGCCAGCAGCGTTGGGGGGTCTTACGAGCAGTACTTC.

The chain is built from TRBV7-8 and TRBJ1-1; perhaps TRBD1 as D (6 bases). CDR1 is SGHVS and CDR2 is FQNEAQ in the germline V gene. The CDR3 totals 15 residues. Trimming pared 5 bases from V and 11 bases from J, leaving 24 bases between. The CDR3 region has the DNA TGTGCCAGCAGCATCGACCCAACTACAGGGATGGGGGCTTTCTTT. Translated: CASSIDPTTGMGAFF.

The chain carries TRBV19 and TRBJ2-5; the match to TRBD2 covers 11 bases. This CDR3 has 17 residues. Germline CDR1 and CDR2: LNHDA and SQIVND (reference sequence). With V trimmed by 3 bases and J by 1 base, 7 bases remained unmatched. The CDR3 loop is CASSIPGLAGGQETQYF. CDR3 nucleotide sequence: TGTGCCAGTAGTATCCCCGGGCTAGCGGGGGGCCAAGAGACCCAGTACTTC.

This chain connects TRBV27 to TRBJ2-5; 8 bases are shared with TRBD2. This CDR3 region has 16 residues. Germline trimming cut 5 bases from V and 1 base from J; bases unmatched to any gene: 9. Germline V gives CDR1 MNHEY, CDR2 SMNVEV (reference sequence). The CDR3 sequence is CASSEGVGTSQETQYF. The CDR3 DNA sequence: TGTGCCAGCAGTGAAGGGGTGGGGACTAGCCAAGAGACCCAGTACTTC.